This entry concerns a single T cell receptor beta chain. Its target is unknown. The CDR3 totals 12 residues. V gave up 6 bases and J gave up 0 bases, with 8 bases separating them. Germline values: CDR1 DFQATT, CDR2 SNEGSKA (reference sequence). This sample is drawn from a study of identical twins. TCRdb used MiXCR to reprocess the 5' RACE reads, holding one entry per CDR3 protein. Among about 1.7 million distinct CDR3 sequences listed, 25% to 35% were seen once. General study findings and limits: It was possible that invariant MAIT and iNKT cells partly confounded the zero-insertion analyses. The study drew conclusions from cross-sectional statistical analysis, not from following the same donors. Twin pairs had excess sharing that was weaker in beta out-of-frame sequences.

This chain links TRBV20-1 with TRBJ2-5; D gene unclear. This clonotype originated in a newborn girl in good health. Sequencing input: cord blood. The CDR3 nucleotides are TGCAGTGCCGAGGCCCACCAAGAGACCCAGTACTTC. Its protein is CSAEAHQETQYF.